The entry below gives a single TCR beta chain sequence along with its context. Germline V gene sequence: CDR1 SGDLS, CDR2 YYNGEE. Trimming at V came to 4 bases and at J to 7 bases, leaving 3 bases not matched to a gene. The length of the CDR3 is 14 residues. This entry belongs to a study of somatic mutations in cytotoxic T cells in rheumatoid arthritis. Clones were read by immunoSEQ multiplex PCR, and TCRdb kept only the in-frame ones, dropping some. This table holds some 17,000 clones, nearly 80% found once. This clonotype was obtained from an adult with rheumatoid arthritis. The chain links TRBV9 to TRBJ1-4; 11 positions agree with TRBD1. The source material was CD8+ T cells sorted from blood. This CDR3 reads CASSSGTGGEKLFF. CDR3 DNA: TGTGCCAGCAGCTCCGGGACAGGGGGTGAAAAACTGTTTTTT.